This T cell receptor (beta chain) came from a study of early T cells in non-severe SARS-CoV-2 infection. The V end was cut by 5 bases, the J end by 4 bases, with 17 bases between. Germline loops: CDR1 LNHDA, CDR2 SQIVND (reference sequence). The CDR3 extends over 15 amino acids. MiXCR was run by TCRdb on the 5' RACE reads, yielding one entry per CDR3 protein. The sample records roughly 24,000 distinct CDR3 sequences, more than 3.5% being singletons. The origin of this receptor is an adult who was a healthcare worker with PCR-confirmed SARS-CoV-2 infection or an uninfected control (not recorded which). V is TRBV19 and J is TRBJ1-2; D is undetermined. The sequencing input was whole blood. The CDR3: CASSFREAVAYGYTF. The DNA for the CDR3 is TGTGCCAGTAGTTTCCGGGAGGCAGTCGCCTATGGCTACACCTTC.